This T cell receptor beta chain was sequenced during a study of regulatory T cells in long-lasting Graves disease. Findings of the study overall: Persistent patients had a count of shared public clonotypes (approximately 2,800) that exceeded that of new patients (around 960). Accuracy was perhaps lowered by the small sample size.

The CDR3 consists of 14 residues. The germline gives CDR1 KGHDR, CDR2 SFDVKD. Trimming left V 6 bases short and J 2 bases short, with 11 bases between. Combining iRepertoire HTBI primers with Arm-PCR of CDR3 regions, the authors built TCR beta libraries. TCRdb redid the calling of the multiplex PCR reads with MiXCR, one entry per CDR3 protein. This table holds 500,000 or so distinct CDR3 sequences, 15% to 20% found once. This clonotype was counted ten times or more. Its antigen is undetermined. Time point here: newly diagnosed GD, antithyroid drugs for less than 3 months. Researchers made the TCR library from RNA that was extracted from PBMCs. These data were also reused for a study on T cells in Graves' hyperthyroidism and ophthalmopathy.

The material was peripheral blood mononuclear cells (PBMCs), obtained at new diagnosis, from a patient treated with antithyroid drugs. The chain links TRBV24-1 to TRBJ2-3; no clear D gene. The sequence came from a woman aged 40-60 years with Graves disease. The chain's CDR3 is CATSSGPSTDTQYF. In nucleotides, the CDR3 is TGTGCCACCAGTTCAGGACCCTCCACAGATACGCAGTATTTT.